This T cell receptor beta chain was profiled in a study of blood T cell repertoires in COVID-19. Study overall: Acute-phase and convalescent COVID-19 samples originated in the United States, Italy and Spain. T cells, B-cell-depleted T cells, or PBMCs supplied cDNA or gDNA.

The trim removed 6 bases at V and 5 bases at J, leaving 7 bases unmatched. The CDR3 is 14 residues long. Germline CDR1 and CDR2: LNHDA and SQIVND (reference sequence). Method: immunoSEQ multiplex PCR; TCRdb's copy keeps in-frame clones and lacks some. The sample holds over 200,000 clones, approximately 90% seen once. Only a few counts were recorded for this clone. The chain links TRBV19 to TRBJ2-1, with 7 bases matching TRBD2. This TCR derives from a man in his sixties who had recovered from COVID-19. Sequencing used peripheral blood. For the CDR3, the DNA is TGTGCCAGTAGATCGGGACTAATTAACAATGAGCAGTTCTTC. It encodes CASRSGLINNEQFF. The entire variable domain, with the rest obtained from reference TRBV19 and TRBJ2-1, is as follows: DGGITQSPKYLFRKEGQNVTLSCEQNLNHDAMYWYRQDPGQGLRLIYYSQIVNDFQKGDIAEGYSVSREKKESFPLTVTSAQKNPTAFYLCASRSGLINNEQFFGPGTRLTVL.